The 16 T cell receptor beta chains below all came from one sample that was sequenced in a study of early T cells in non-severe SARS-CoV-2 infection (dated by TCRdb to about 2021). The library was prepared using 5' RACE. TCRdb records NextSeq 500 as the sequencer. TCRdb reprocessed the public reads (quality trimming at Q25 with fastp, clone calling with MiXCR) and kept in-frame beta chains. Records with the same CDR3 protein are collapsed into one entry carrying the most frequent genes and DNA. Present in this sample are approximately 97,000 distinct CDR3 sequences, approximately 14% of which were seen just once. Approximately 6% of the sample is in the top ten clones. Sequencing was carried out using whole blood. The source is an adult who was a healthcare worker with PCR-confirmed SARS-CoV-2 infection or an uninfected control (not recorded which).

This clonotype was observed many times. J is TRBJ1-1 and V is TRBV5-6; the match to TRBD1 covers 7 bases. Germline V gives CDR1 SGHDT, CDR2 YYEEEE. V dropped 5 bases and J dropped 10; count of bases not matched to a gene: 5. This CDR3 has 11 residues. The CDR3 DNA sequence: TGTGCCAGCAGTCAGGGGGTTGGAGCTTTCTTT. As protein: CASSQGVGAFF.

This sequence joins TRBV7-8 and TRBJ1-6; D not resolved. The germline V gene has CDR1 SGHVS and CDR2 FQNEAQ. The CDR3 runs to 16 residues. Trimming removed 5 bases from V and 7 bases from J, with 18 bases in between. The CDR3 region is CASSTRLMVLNSPLHF. The CDR3 nucleotides read TGTGCCAGCAGCACTCGACTCATGGTTCTAAATTCACCCCTCCACTTT.

This clonotype has ten or more counts. The V call is TRBV6-6, the J call TRBJ2-7, with 7 bases lining up with TRBD2. The germline V gene has CDR1 MNHNY and CDR2 SVGAGI (reference sequence). The CDR3 loop spans 11 amino acids. After removal of 4 bases from V and 7 bases from J, the junction contained 1 base not matched to a gene. CDR3 DNA sequence: TGTGCCAGCAGTTCCGGGAGGGAGCAGTACTTC. As protein: CASSSGREQYF.

This clonotype was observed a handful of times. The chain joins TRBV11-3 to TRBJ2-3; 10 bases match TRBD2. The CDR3 extends over 14 amino acids. The V segment lost 6 bases and the J segment 6 bases; nucleotides outside the gene matches: 6. The V gene's germline CDR1 is SGHNT and CDR2 YENEEA. The CDR3 region is CASSFSGRSDTQYF. CDR3 coding DNA: TGTGCCAGCAGTTTTAGCGGGAGGTCGGATACGCAGTATTTT.

V gene TRBV7-9 combines with J gene TRBJ2-5; 7 bases align to TRBD1. Germline V gene data show CDR1 as SEHNR and CDR2 as FQNEAQ (reference sequence). V shed 7 bases, J shed 2 bases, and the junction held 4 bases outside the gene matches. This CDR3 comprises 13 residues. CDR3 residues: CASIQGQQETQYF. DNA of the CDR3: TGTGCCAGCATCCAGGGACAGCAAGAGACCCAGTACTTC.

This clonotype has a handful of counts. The chain employs TRBV19 and TRBJ2-3, with 12 nucleotides matching TRBD1. CDR3 length equals 15 residues. Germline trimming cut 6 bases from V and 7 bases from J; bases unmatched to any gene: 8. Germline loops: CDR1 LNHDA, CDR2 SQIVND (reference sequence). CDR3 sequence reads: CASRSGTGGAHTQYF. Here the CDR3 DNA reads TGTGCCAGTAGAAGTGGGACAGGGGGCGCTCATACGCAGTATTTT.

This clonotype was counted only a few times. The CDR3 DNA reads as TGTGCCAGCAGCGCTCTTCTTAACTTGCAAGAGACCCAGTACTTC. This translates into CASSALLNLQETQYF. The chain carries TRBV11-2 and TRBJ2-5; unclear D gene. V shed 5 bases and J shed 2 bases, with 15 bases lying between them. CDR3 length: 15 residues. Germline values: CDR1 SGHAT, CDR2 FQNNGV.

The rearrangement uses TRBV20-1 and TRBJ1-1; D is perhaps TRBD1 (5 bases). This CDR3 is built from 11 residues. V was pared by 6 bases and J by 8 bases, with 13 bases between. CDR1 is DFQATT and CDR2 is SNEGSKA in the germline V gene (reference sequence). DNA for the CDR3: TGCAGTGCCCGGAGGACAATGGAAGCTTTCTTT. Its protein product is CSARRTMEAFF.

As to this clonotype: A much larger clone lies a single base off, so this may be a read error. The CDR3: CASSPRGSDRPQHF. For the CDR3, the DNA is TGTGCCAGCTCACCAAGGGGGAGCGATCGGCCCCAGCATTTT. The chain carries TRBV18 and TRBJ1-5, with D possibly matching TRBD1 (6 bases). V lost 2 bases, J lost 9 bases, and 14 bases lay in between. The CDR3 length is 14 residues. Germline-derived CDR1 and CDR2 are KGHSH and LQKENI.

This clonotype has a count of ten or more. The gene calls are TRBV12-3 or TRBV12-4 and TRBJ1-1; D ambiguous. The CDR3 totals 14 residues. V lost 4 bases to trimming and J lost 4 bases, with 13 bases between them. This CDR3 is CASSSAVDGTEAFF. The CDR3 bases are TGTGCCAGCAGTTCAGCGGTGGATGGCACTGAAGCTTTCTTT.

The chain joins TRBV12-3 or TRBV12-4 to TRBJ2-7, with TRBD2 matching 14 bases. V lost 5 bases to trimming and J lost 5 bases; unmatched junction nucleotides: 2. The CDR3 has 14 residues. The CDR3 here is CASSPGLAGDEQYF. The DNA of the CDR3 is TGTGCCAGCAGTCCGGGACTAGCGGGGGACGAGCAGTACTTC.

The table lists this clonotype with a few counts. V usage is TRBV28 and J usage is TRBJ2-1; 10 bases fit TRBD2. V lost 2 bases and J lost 6; bases outside the gene matches: 4. There are 15 residues in the CDR3. Germline assignment: CDR1 MDHEN and CDR2 SYDVKM. The chain's CDR3 is CASSLELAGPNEQFF. DNA of the CDR3: TGTGCCAGCAGTTTAGAACTAGCGGGGCCCAATGAGCAGTTCTTC.

V gene TRBV5-1 combines with J gene TRBJ2-5, with 8 bases identical to TRBD1. Germline loops: CDR1 SGHRS, CDR2 YFSETQ. Trimming took 4 bases from V and 5 from J; bases not matched to a gene: 10. The CDR3 runs to 15 residues. The CDR3 DNA reads TGCGCCAGCAGCGAGGCAGGGGGCGACTATGAGACCCAGTACTTC. It encodes CASSEAGGDYETQYF.

This clonotype was counted a few times. CDR3 loop: CASRLLEADTQYF. CDR3 bases: TGTGCCAGCAGGTTACTAGAGGCAGATACGCAGTATTTT. The chain couples TRBV27 to TRBJ2-3; a possible D gene is TRBD2 (5 bases). This CDR3 has 13 residues. Germline values: CDR1 MNHEY, CDR2 SMNVEV (reference sequence). Trimming removed 6 bases from V and 4 bases from J, with 11 bases in between.

To note about this clonotype: The junction differs from germline at one of its ends, possibly a read error. The chain recombines TRBV18 with TRBJ2-1; no definite D call. The CDR3 length is 13 residues. Germline V lookup: CDR1 KGHSH, CDR2 LQKENI. The CDR3 spells CASSPPSLGEQLF. CDR3 DNA sequence: TGTGCCAGCTCACCACCGAGCCTCGGTGAGCAGCTCTTC.

In this sample, this clonotype turned up a few times. The chain links TRBV15 to TRBJ1-1; 10 positions match TRBD1. Germline CDR1 reads LNHNV; CDR2 reads YYDKDF (reference sequence). The CDR3 consists of 16 residues. The V gene end was trimmed by 5 bases and the J gene end by 3 bases; junction bases not matched to a gene: 9. The CDR3 DNA sequence: TGTGCCACCAGCGAGGACAGGGGGTCATCCTACACTGAAGCTTTCTTT. Amino acids: CATSEDRGSSYTEAFF.